One and the same sample provided the 12 T cell receptor beta chains below, sequenced in a study of CD8+CD57+ T cells in acquired aplastic anemia. Profiles of TCR beta VDJ and CDR3 were generated from a genomic DNA template. TCRdb processed the reads anew with MiXCR; each CDR3 protein has one entry. The sample contains a few hundred thousand distinct CDR3 sequences, approximately 70% of which appear only once. Sample: sorted CD4+, CD8+, or CD8+CD57+ T cells (not recorded which) from PBMCs. The receptor source for this set is a human donor in good health, serving as a control.

This clonotype was observed a few times. V usage is TRBV5-1 and J usage is TRBJ2-3; 12 bases fit TRBD2. Germline V lookup: CDR1 SGHRS, CDR2 YFSETQ. The CDR3 sequence is 18 residues long. Unmatched junction bases numbered 7, after V lost 2 bases and J lost 0 bases. DNA for the CDR3: TGCGCCAGCAGCTTCGGACTAGCGGGGTCCACTAGCACAGATACGCAGTATTTT. This gives the protein CASSFGLAGSTSTDTQYF. The full variable domain, completed using reference TRBV5-1 and TRBJ2-3, is KAGVTQTPRYLIKTRGQQVTLSCSPISGHRSVSWYQQTPGQGLQFLFEYFSETQRNKGNFPGRFSGRQFSNSRSEMNVSTLELGDSALYLCASSFGLAGSTSTDTQYFGPGTRLTVL.

This clonotype appeared many times. The rearrangement joins TRBV20-1 to TRBJ1-1; 10 bases agree with TRBD1. The CDR3 runs 14 residues. Trimming took 4 bases from V and 5 from J; bases not matched to a gene: 7. The germline V gene has CDR1 DFQATT and CDR2 SNEGSKA (reference sequence). CDR3 nucleotides: TGCAGTGCTAAGACAGGGGGCATGGAGACTGAAGCTTTCTTT. It codes for CSAKTGGMETEAFF.

In its sample, this clonotype was seen once. Relative to the germline gene, one junction end is altered; a read error may explain this. The rearrangement links TRBV7-2 to TRBJ2-5; D is uncertain. The CDR3 is made up of 14 amino acids. CDR1 is SGHTA, CDR2 FQGNSA, per germline. The chain's CDR3 is CASSSGASAEARPF. CDR3 DNA sequence: TGTGCCAGCAGCTCCGGAGCCAGTGCAGAGGCGCGACCCTTC.

This clonotype was seen repeatedly, ten times or more. This chain connects TRBV7-9 to TRBJ2-7, with 7 bases that match TRBD2. The CDR3 has 14 residues. V shed 1 base and J 2 bases; nucleotides not matched to a gene: 2. Germline V gives CDR1 SEHNR, CDR2 FQNEAQ (reference sequence). CDR3 loop: CASSLGTSTYEQYF. CDR3 in DNA: TGTGCCAGCAGCTTAGGGACTAGTACCTACGAGCAGTACTTC.

This clonotype came up many times. In DNA, the CDR3 is TGCGCCAGCAGTGCCCACCACTCTGGAAACACCATATATTTT. Encoded protein: CASSAHHSGNTIYF. This sequence joins TRBV10-1 and TRBJ1-3, with D unclear. The CDR3 extends over 14 amino acids. Germline CDR1 and CDR2: WNHNN and SYGVQD (reference sequence). The V end was cut by 4 bases, the J end by 0 bases, with 7 bases between.

With respect to this clonotype: The conserved phenylalanine or tryptophan is not found at the CDR3 terminus, so this likely reflects a read error. V gene TRBV7-9 combines with J gene TRBJ1-2; TRBD1 matches at 8 bases. The germline gives CDR1 SEHNR, CDR2 FQNEAQ (reference sequence). The CDR3 is 15 amino acids. The V gene end was trimmed by 3 bases and the J gene end by 2 bases; junction bases not matched to a gene: 5. As DNA, the CDR3 is TGTGCCAGCAGCTTCGGGGGACAGGTGAACTATGGCTACACCCTC. This translates into CASSFGGQVNYGYTL.

The J gene is TRBJ1-1, the V gene TRBV5-5; D is perhaps TRBD1 (6 bases). The CDR3 totals 15 residues. V lost 2 bases and J 6 bases, leaving 17 bases between the germline ends. From germline, CDR1 is SGHKS and CDR2 YYEKEE (reference sequence). CDR3 nucleotide sequence: TGTGCCAGCAGCTTAGAAACAGGGACGAGCGCTGAAGCTTTCTTT. Its translation is CASSLETGTSAEAFF.

A single count supports this clonotype. The J gene is TRBJ1-1, the V gene TRBV9; no clear D gene. This CDR3 region has 15 residues. V was clipped by 4 bases and J by 7 bases, with 20 bases between them. CDR1 SGDLS and CDR2 YYNGEE come from the germline V gene. CDR3 DNA sequence: TGTGCCAGCAGCTTATCCGGTGGCATGAACTTTGAAGCTTTCTTT. It codes for CASSLSGGMNFEAFF. Complete variable domain (other parts from reference TRBV9 and TRBJ1-1): DSGVTQTPKHLITATGQRVTLRCSPRSGDLSVYWYQQSLDQGLQFLIQYYNGEERAKGNILERFSAQQFPDLHSELNLSSLELGDSALYFCASSLSGGMNFEAFFGQGTRLTVV.

In its sample, this clonotype was seen a few times. V and J are TRBV6-2 or TRBV6-3 and TRBJ2-2; TRBD2 matches 13 bases. Per the germline V gene, CDR1 is MNHEY and CDR2 is SVGEGT. The CDR3 consists of 16 residues. J gave up 6 bases and V 6 bases, and 7 bases lay outside the gene matches. CDR3 loop: CASSHTSGGAPGELFF. In DNA, the CDR3 is TGTGCCAGCAGCCATACTAGCGGGGGGGCCCCCGGGGAGCTGTTTTTT.

As DNA, the CDR3 is TGCGCCAGCAGCTTGAACCGTGGGCCAGCGGAGGAGACCCAGTACTTC. It is translated as CASSLNRGPAEETQYF. The gene calls are TRBV5-1 and TRBJ2-5; D might be TRBD2 (5 bases). V lost 1 base and J lost 5, with 18 bases in between. Germline V gene lookup returns CDR1 SGHRS and CDR2 YFSETQ. The CDR3 has 16 residues.

This clonotype was counted a few times. This chain joins TRBV2 and TRBJ1-2, with 9 bases lining up with TRBD1. From germline, CDR1 is SNHLY and CDR2 FYNNEI. The CDR3 consists of 14 residues. With 6 bases clipped from V and 7 bases from J, the junction kept 9 bases outside the gene matches. The CDR3 sequence: CASRSRTGGSGYTF. The CDR3 DNA is TGTGCCAGCAGGTCACGAACAGGGGGCTCTGGCTACACCTTC.

A word on this clonotype: The conserved phenylalanine or tryptophan normally closing the CDR3 is absent here, so this likely arose from a read error. V gene TRBV7-4 combines with J gene TRBJ1-2; D perhaps matches TRBD1 (5 bases). The CDR3 consists of 12 residues. In germline, CDR1 is SGHVT, CDR2 SQSDAQ. Between the trimmed V and J ends, which lost 2 bases and 11 bases, there was a span of 12 bases. In DNA form, the CDR3 reads TGTGCCAGCAGCTTAAGCGGGGCGCGGTACACCGTC. Protein sequence: CASSLSGARYTV.